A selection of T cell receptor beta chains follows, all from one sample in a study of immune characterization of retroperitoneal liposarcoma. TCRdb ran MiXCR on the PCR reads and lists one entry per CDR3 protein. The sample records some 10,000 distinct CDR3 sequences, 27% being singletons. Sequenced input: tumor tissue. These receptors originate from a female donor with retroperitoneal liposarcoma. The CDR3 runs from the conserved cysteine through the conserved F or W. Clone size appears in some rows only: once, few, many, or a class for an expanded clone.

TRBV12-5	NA	CASGAGDRGYNEQFF
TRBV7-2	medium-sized	CASSFSGGSYEQFF
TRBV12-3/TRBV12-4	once	CASTDQGTSFSNEQFF
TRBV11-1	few	CASSSGQLNEQFF
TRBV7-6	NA	CASSLGYSRYSGNTIYF
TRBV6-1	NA	CASRGQGINQPQHF
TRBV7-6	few	CASSPSSGPGGGYTF
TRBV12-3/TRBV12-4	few	CASSGQTGVTTDTQYF
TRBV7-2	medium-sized	CASSAGTSGTLGEQFF
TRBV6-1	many	CASSEAAGNTGELFF
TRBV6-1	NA	CASSESTGWSLSEQFF
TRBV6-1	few	CASTKTGEGGYTF
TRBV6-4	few	CASIPLMEQNSSNGYTF
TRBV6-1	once	CASSEDVRSYEQYF
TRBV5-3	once	CASSLVAETYEQYF
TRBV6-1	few	CASRAQGAAAYGYTF
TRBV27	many	CASSLGVNYGYTF
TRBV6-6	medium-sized	CASSYSQGGTGHSPLHF
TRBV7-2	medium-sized	CASSSGLAGTTDTQYF
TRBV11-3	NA	CASMGGTGERFF
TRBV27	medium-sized	CASSLVGQETQYF
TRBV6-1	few	CASSSVGPGANVLTF
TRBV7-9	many	CASSLGMGSTEAFF
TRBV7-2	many	CASSLRTSGMVPQYF
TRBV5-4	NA	CASSDPGRLDYEQFF
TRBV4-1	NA	CASSRTGARANSPLHF